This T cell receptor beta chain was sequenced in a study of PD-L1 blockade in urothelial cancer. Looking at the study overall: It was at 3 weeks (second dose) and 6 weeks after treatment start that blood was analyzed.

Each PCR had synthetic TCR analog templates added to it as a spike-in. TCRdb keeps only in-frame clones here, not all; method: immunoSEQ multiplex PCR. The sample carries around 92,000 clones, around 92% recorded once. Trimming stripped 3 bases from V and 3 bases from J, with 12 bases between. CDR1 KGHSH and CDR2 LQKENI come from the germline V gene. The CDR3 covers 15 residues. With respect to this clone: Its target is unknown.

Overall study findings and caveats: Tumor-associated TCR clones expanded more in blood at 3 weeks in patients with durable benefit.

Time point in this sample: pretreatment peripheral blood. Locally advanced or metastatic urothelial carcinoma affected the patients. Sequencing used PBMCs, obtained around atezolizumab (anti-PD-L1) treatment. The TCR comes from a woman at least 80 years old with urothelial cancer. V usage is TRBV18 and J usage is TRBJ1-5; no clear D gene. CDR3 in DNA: TGTGCCAGCTCACCGAGTCAGACTATCAATCAGCCCCAGCATTTT. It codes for CASSPSQTINQPQHF.